This TCR beta chain was profiled in a study of blood T cell repertoires in COVID-19 (dated by TCRdb to the early 2020s). With regard to the full study: Samples from collaborators originated in the United States, Italy and Spain and spanned both the acute and convalescent phases of COVID-19. A freely available public database, intended as a resource for researchers studying the immune response to SARS-CoV-2, is where the repertoires were released. The samples were drawn from the first 160 participants of the ongoing ImmuneRACE study and from 950 to 1,500 subjects provided by 6 global collaborators. The dataset comprised deeply sampled blood TCRbeta repertoires from subjects exposed to, actively infected with, or recovered from COVID-19. HLA class I and class II types, where available, came from metadata supplied by the sample provider rather than from assay-based typing. The material from the prospective study consisted of cDNA or gDNA derived from T cells, B-cell-depleted T cells, or PBMCs. Nearly every sample came with metadata listing a de-identified subject ID, COVID-19 status, age in years and sex.

Study-wide findings and limitations: The amount of clinical and demographic metadata varied by source and participant and was provided uncurated.

In the prospective study, participants were about 18 to 95 years old, resided in fewer than 25 geographic areas of the United States, and were enrolled through a virtual design. To assign participants to cohorts, the prospective study relied on clinical history that participants themselves reported in a screening survey and a study questionnaire. Recovered participants in ImmuneRACE Cohort 3 were defined as having two consecutive negative NP/OP PCR tests, clearance from a healthcare professional, or resolution of symptoms. Each participant in the prospective study had whole blood, serum and a nasopharyngeal or oropharyngeal swab collected by mobile phlebotomists. Over a roughly 2-month period, participants in the prospective study had the option of providing additional blood draws and questionnaires. Before DNA extraction, blood samples from the prospective study were shipped at room temperature or frozen.

The immunoSEQ Assay, a bias-controlled multiplex PCR, was used to amplify TCRbeta CDR3 regions from genomic DNA. On the study's bioinformatics: Within the assay, amplification of reference gene primers was used to estimate how many nucleated cells each sample contained. Sequence reads were collapsed and filtered to measure the absolute abundance of every unique TCRbeta CDR3 rearrangement. For each sample, productive Simpson clonality was calculated as the square root of Simpson's diversity index over productive rearrangements. Entries here come from immuneACCESS through TCRdb and include only in-frame sequences with V and J called. Some clones fail to appear in such tables; in the studies checked, an unresolved V gene covers under half of the shortfall, and the cause of the remainder is unknown. The D gene and trimming were derived from the DNA, and the V and J assignments and clone size from that table. For this sample there are 150,000 to 200,000 clones; 85% appear just once. The top ten clonotypes cover 6.2% of the sample.

Taken from cysteine to phenylalanine, the CDR3 has 15 residues. Only the CDR3 portion is preserved as DNA: 45 bases, with reading frame beginning at the first base. As encoded in the germline V gene (reference sequence), CDR1 is LNHDA while CDR2 is SQIVND. After removal of 5 bases from V and 8 bases from J, the junction retains 9 bases not matched to a gene. As for this clone: Its antigen is currently not known. No base quality information exists; no much larger clone differs at one position.

Here the chain combines TRBV19 and TRBJ1-6; the junction holds 7 bases that match TRBD1. Material: PBMCs or T cells enriched from blood (not recorded which). The receptor comes from a man aged 40-49 years who had recovered from COVID-19. CDR3 loop: CASSLLTGTDSPLHF. The DNA sequence follows: TGTGCCAGTAGTCTCCTGACAGGGACGGATTCACCCCTCCACTTT.